Below are 8 T cell receptor beta chains sequenced from a single sample in a study of early T cells in non-severe SARS-CoV-2 infection. Each CDR3 protein is one row after TCRdb ran MiXCR on the 5' RACE reads. The sample includes fewer than 100,000 distinct CDR3 sequences, over 5% seen only once; the top ten take about 7.8%. Sample: whole blood. These receptors originate from an adult who was a healthcare worker with PCR-confirmed SARS-CoV-2 infection or an uninfected control (not recorded which).

There are many counts of this clonotype. Here the CDR3 reads CSVDLDRGRLGEQYF. The CDR3 DNA reads as TGCAGCGTTGACCTGGACAGGGGGCGCCTTGGCGAGCAGTACTTC. The rearrangement joins TRBV29-1 to TRBJ2-7; 11 bases line up with TRBD1. The CDR3 totals 15 residues. With V trimmed by 3 bases and J by 6 bases, 10 bases remained unmatched. The germline gives CDR1 SQVTM, CDR2 ANQGSEA.

This clonotype was seen at least ten times. V is TRBV18 and J is TRBJ1-5; 9 bases are shared with TRBD1. The CDR3 covers 15 residues. Germline CDR1 reads KGHSH; CDR2 reads LQKENI. Trimming removed 4 bases from V and 5 bases from J; junction bases left unmatched: 6. CDR3 sequence (DNA): TGTGCCAGCTCACATGGGACAGGGTGGGATCAGCCCCAGCATTTT. It yields the protein CASSHGTGWDQPQHF.

The table lists this clonotype with many counts. The genes are TRBV12-3 or TRBV12-4 and TRBJ2-7; D might be TRBD1 (5 bases). Trimming cost V 5 bases and J 3 bases, with 11 bases left between them. CDR3 size: 13 residues. The DNA of the CDR3 is TGTGCCAGCAGTCGGACACCCGGCTACGAGCAGTACTTC. Residues: CASSRTPGYEQYF.

This clonotype has ten or more counts. The gene calls are TRBV18 and TRBJ2-7; D is undetermined. This CDR3 comprises 11 residues. V lost 8 bases and J lost 0, with 5 bases in between. CDR1 is KGHSH and CDR2 is LQKENI in the germline V gene. The CDR3 spells CASQDSYEQYF. The CDR3 nucleotides read TGTGCCAGCCAGGACTCCTACGAGCAGTACTTC. Filled out from reference TRBV18 and TRBJ2-7, the complete variable domain reads NAGVMQNPRHLVRRRGQEARLRCSPMKGHSHVYWYRQLPEEGLKFMVYLQKENIIDESGMPKERFSAEFPKEGPSILRIQQVVRGDSAAYFCASQDSYEQYFGPGTRLTVT.

This clonotype was counted only a few times. This rearrangement joins TRBV20-1 to TRBJ1-5; the D is unclear. Per germline, CDR1 DFQATT and CDR2 SNEGSKA (reference sequence). The CDR3 runs 14 residues. Trimming pared 5 bases from V and 0 bases from J, leaving 11 bases between. CDR3 amino acids: CSAERVYSNQPQHF. CDR3 nucleotide sequence: TGCAGTGCTGAACGGGTTTATAGCAATCAGCCCCAGCATTTT.

This clonotype was recorded at least ten times. This chain links TRBV20-1 with TRBJ1-5; D gene ambiguous. The CDR3 covers 13 residues. The V gene's germline CDR1 is DFQATT and CDR2 SNEGSKA (reference sequence). V was trimmed by 2 bases and J by 3 bases, leaving 8 bases between them. This CDR3 is CSARQDDNQPQHF. DNA of the CDR3: TGCAGTGCTAGACAGGACGACAATCAGCCCCAGCATTTT.

This clonotype was recorded many times. V and J are TRBV6-1 and TRBJ1-2; tentative D call: TRBD1 (6 bases). V lost 8 bases and J 2 bases, leaving 12 bases between the germline ends. Germline V gene lookup returns CDR1 MNHNS and CDR2 SASEGT. CDR3 length equals 13 residues. This chain's CDR3 is CASEGDFNYGYTF. DNA of the CDR3: TGTGCCAGCGAGGGGGATTTCAACTATGGCTACACCTTC.

This rearrangement joins TRBV6-1 to TRBJ1-1; no definite D call. V shed 3 bases and J shed 5 bases, with 13 bases lying between them. Germline CDR1 and CDR2: MNHNS and SASEGT. The CDR3 runs 14 residues. The CDR3 DNA sequence: TGTGCCAGCAGTGAGAAGGGATCGTATACTGAAGCTTTCTTT. Translating it yields CASSEKGSYTEAFF.